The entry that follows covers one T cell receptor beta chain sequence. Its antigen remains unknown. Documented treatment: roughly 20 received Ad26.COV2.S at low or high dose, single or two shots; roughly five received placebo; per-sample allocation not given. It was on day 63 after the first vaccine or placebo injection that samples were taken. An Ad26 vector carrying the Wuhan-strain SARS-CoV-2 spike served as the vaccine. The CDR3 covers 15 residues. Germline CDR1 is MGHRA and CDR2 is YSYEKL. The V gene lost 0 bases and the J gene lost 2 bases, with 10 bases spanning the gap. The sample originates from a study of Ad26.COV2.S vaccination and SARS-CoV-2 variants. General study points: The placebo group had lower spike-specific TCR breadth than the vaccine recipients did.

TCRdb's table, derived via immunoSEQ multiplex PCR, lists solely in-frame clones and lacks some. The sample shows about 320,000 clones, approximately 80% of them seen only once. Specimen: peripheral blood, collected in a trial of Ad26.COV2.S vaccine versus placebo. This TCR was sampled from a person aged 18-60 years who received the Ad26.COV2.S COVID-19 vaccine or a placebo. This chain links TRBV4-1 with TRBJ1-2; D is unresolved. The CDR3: CASSQDLSSNYGYTF. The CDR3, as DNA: TGCGCCAGCAGCCAAGATCTCAGTAGCAACTATGGCTACACCTTC.